A single sample gave rise to the 21 T cell receptor beta chains below, sequenced in a study of T cell changes during pregnancy in multiple sclerosis. TCRdb's table, derived via immunoSEQ multiplex PCR, lists solely in-frame clones and lacks some. This sample carries some 79,000 clones, around 90% of them seen once, and the ten largest clones take 0.45% to 0.6%. The sequencing here drew on CD4+ T cells from peripheral blood mononuclear cells, taken in the second trimester of pregnancy. These receptors originate from a female donor with multiple sclerosis, enrolled in a pregnancy study.

The chain combines TRBV4-2 with TRBJ2-1; D call uncertain. The CDR3 length is 13 residues. V gave up 4 bases and J gave up 5 bases, with 9 bases separating them. Looked up from germline, CDR1 is LGHNA and CDR2 is YNFKEQ. This chain's CDR3 is CASSLHENNEQFF. CDR3 nucleotides: TGTGCCAGCAGCCTGCACGAGAACAATGAGCAGTTCTTC.

The J gene is TRBJ1-4, the V gene TRBV5-6; 10 nucleotides align to TRBD1. With V trimmed by 5 bases and J by 7 bases, 5 bases remained unmatched. This CDR3 spans 14 amino acids. Germline V gives CDR1 SGHDT, CDR2 YYEEEE. The CDR3 coding sequence is TGTGCCAGCAGTCGACAGGGGGCGAGTGAAAAACTGTTTTTT. Translating gives CASSRQGASEKLFF.

V usage is TRBV19 and J usage is TRBJ1-6; the match to TRBD1 covers 8 bases. The germline V gene has CDR1 LNHDA and CDR2 SQIVND (reference sequence). The CDR3 has 14 residues. V dropped 3 bases and J dropped 8; count of bases not matched to a gene: 3. The CDR3 nucleotides are TGTGCCAGTAGTATGACAGGGGTGGATTCACCCCTCCACTTT. Translation gives CASSMTGVDSPLHF.

This sequence joins TRBV10-1 and TRBJ2-1; 7 positions match TRBD2. Germline lookup yields CDR1 WNHNN and CDR2 SYGVQD (reference sequence). J lost 2 bases, V lost 6 bases, and 4 bases had no gene match. CDR3 length equals 14 residues. This CDR3 reads CASRAGPTYNEQFF. CDR3 nucleotides: TGCGCCAGCAGAGCGGGACCTACCTACAATGAGCAGTTCTTC.

The V gene is TRBV9, the J gene TRBJ2-2, with D maybe TRBD1 (6 bases). Germline values: CDR1 SGDLS, CDR2 YYNGEE. V was clipped by 3 bases and J by 0 bases, with 9 bases between them. This CDR3 region has 15 residues. CDR3: CASSAGHPNTGELFF. Here the CDR3 DNA reads TGTGCCAGCAGCGCGGGACACCCGAACACCGGGGAGCTGTTTTTT.

V and J are TRBV28 and TRBJ1-5; 9 bases are shared with TRBD1. Trimming took 4 bases from V and 6 from J; bases not matched to a gene: 7. The CDR3 totals 15 residues. Germline V gene lookup returns CDR1 MDHEN and CDR2 SYDVKM. CDR3 nucleotides: TGTGCCAGCAGTTGGGGACAGGGAAAGGCTCAGCCCCAGCATTTT. It translates to CASSWGQGKAQPQHF. Full variable domain (remainder filled in from reference TRBV28 and TRBJ1-5): DVKVTQSSRYLVKRTGEKVFLECVQDMDHENMFWYRQDPGLGLRLIYFSYDVKMKEKGDIPEGYSVSREKKERFSLILESASTNQTSMYLCASSWGQGKAQPQHFGDGTRLSIL.

The chain recombines TRBV10-3 with TRBJ2-7, with TRBD2 identical over 8 bases. The CDR3 has 15 residues. Germline V gives CDR1 ENHRY, CDR2 SYGVKD. V lost 0 bases to trimming and J lost 3 bases; unmatched junction nucleotides: 4. Here the CDR3 reads CAISESTSGSYEQYF. In DNA form, the CDR3 reads TGTGCCATCAGTGAGTCTACTAGCGGCAGCTACGAGCAGTACTTC.

V usage is TRBV9 and J usage is TRBJ1-2, with D possibly being TRBD1 (6 bases). Trimming pared 2 bases from V and 6 bases from J, leaving 17 bases between. The germline CDR1 and CDR2 sequences are SGDLS and YYNGEE. CDR3 length: 15 amino acids. The CDR3 is CASSVFGRGTHGYTF. The DNA of the CDR3 is TGTGCCAGCAGCGTCTTTGGCAGGGGTACCCATGGCTACACCTTC.

As regards this clone: Other DNA sequences in this sample translate to the same CDR3. The chain couples TRBV6-6 to TRBJ2-7; 7 nucleotides align to TRBD1. Germline V CDR1 and CDR2: MNHNY, SVGAGI (reference sequence). Trimming took 2 bases from V and 2 from J; bases not matched to a gene: 3. The CDR3 totals 14 residues. CDR3 bases: TGTGCCAGCAGTTACCGACAGGGTCCCTACGAGCAGTACTTC. This translates into CASSYRQGPYEQYF.

The CDR3 loop reads CASSVEAGQDYGYTF. The CDR3 DNA reads as TGTGCCAGCAGCGTAGAGGCAGGGCAGGACTATGGCTACACCTTC. The chain employs TRBV9 and TRBJ1-2; the D gene is possibly TRBD1 (5 bases). Trimming pared 0 bases from V and 3 bases from J, leaving 12 bases between. Germline CDR1 and CDR2: SGDLS and YYNGEE. This CDR3 has 15 residues.

This clone has only one observation. The V gene is TRBV6-5, the J gene TRBJ2-3; no firm D call. Germline-derived CDR1 and CDR2 are MNHEY and SVGAGI. V was cut by 6 bases and J by 2 bases, with 12 bases left in between. This CDR3 contains 14 residues. The CDR3 DNA is TGTGCCAGCAGCAACTACCTCTCCACAGATACGCAGTATTTT. Translation gives CASSNYLSTDTQYF.

As to this clone: One end of the junction is discordant with germline, which a read error may explain. The rearrangement uses TRBV6-1 and TRBJ1-2; the D gene is possibly TRBD1 (6 bases). Per the germline V gene, CDR1 is MNHNS and CDR2 is SASEGT. This CDR3 has 14 amino acids. In nucleotides, the CDR3 is TGTGCCAGCAGTGAATCTTGGGGGCGATCCGCTCAACCCTTC. It codes for CASSESWGRSAQPF.

This clone was seen only once. The V call is TRBV4-3, the J call TRBJ1-5, with D unclear. The CDR3 consists of 15 residues. Germline V CDR1 and CDR2: LGHNA, YSLEER. V lost 0 bases to trimming and J lost 4 bases, with 10 bases between them. CDR3 in amino acids: CASSQESGPNQPQHF. CDR3 coding DNA: TGCGCCAGCAGCCAAGAAAGTGGGCCGAATCAGCCCCAGCATTTT.

With regard to this clone: Other nucleotide sequences in the sample specify the same CDR3. The V call is TRBV7-2, the J call TRBJ2-3; D is unclear. Deletions cut 5 bases from V and 3 bases from J, with 6 bases between. Germline values: CDR1 SGHTA, CDR2 FQGNSA. The CDR3 runs to 12 residues. The CDR3 DNA sequence: TGTGCCAGCAGCCTATTGACAGATACGCAGTATTTT. Amino acids: CASSLLTDTQYF.

This clone showed up just once. The chain couples TRBV18 to TRBJ2-2; D not resolved. The CDR3 is made up of 14 amino acids. V was cut by 1 base and J by 4 bases, with 7 bases left in between. Germline V lookup: CDR1 KGHSH, CDR2 LQKENI. CDR3 region: CASSPLAVTGELFF. DNA of the CDR3: TGTGCCAGCTCACCACTTGCAGTCACCGGGGAGCTGTTTTTT.

The rearrangement links TRBV18 to TRBJ2-3, with 7 bases aligning to TRBD2. This CDR3 has 16 amino acids. V lost 7 bases to trimming and J lost 4 bases; unmatched junction nucleotides: 14. The V gene's germline CDR1 is KGHSH and CDR2 LQKENI. CDR3 in DNA: TGTGCCAGCTTTGCCACGTCCAGCGGGGAGGCAGATACGCAGTATTTT. Encoded protein: CASFATSSGEADTQYF.

V and J are TRBV5-1 and TRBJ1-1; possible D gene TRBD1, 5 bases. Germline V lookup: CDR1 SGHRS, CDR2 YFSETQ. With 3 bases removed from V and 1 base from J, the gap between germline ends came to 10 bases. This CDR3 has 14 residues. The CDR3 region is CASSWRGANTEAFF. The CDR3 coding sequence is TGCGCCAGCAGCTGGCGTGGGGCGAACACTGAAGCTTTCTTT.

The chain recombines TRBV15 with TRBJ2-5, with 9 bases fitting TRBD2. The CDR3 sequence is 16 residues long. The trim removed 1 base at V and 2 bases at J, leaving 5 bases unmatched. Germline V gene sequence: CDR1 LNHNV, CDR2 YYDKDF (reference sequence). Here the CDR3 reads CATSRVSGLAQETQYF. The CDR3, as DNA: TGTGCCACCAGCAGAGTTTCCGGACTAGCGCAAGAGACCCAGTACTTC.

This rearrangement joins TRBV5-6 to TRBJ2-3, with 13 bases aligning to TRBD2. The CDR3 runs 15 residues. CDR1 is SGHDT, CDR2 YYEEEE, per germline. The V and J ends lost 2 bases and 5 bases, in that order; junction bases with no gene match: 2. CDR3: CASSFGLAGEDTQYF. The CDR3 nucleotides read TGTGCCAGCAGCTTTGGACTAGCGGGAGAAGATACGCAGTATTTT.

This clone was picked up one time. The chain carries TRBV5-6 and TRBJ2-7; TRBD1 aligns across 9 bases. The J segment lost 2 bases and the V segment lost 4 bases, leaving 7 bases of the junction unmatched. The CDR3 has 15 amino acids. Germline V gene sequence: CDR1 SGHDT, CDR2 YYEEEE. The CDR3 DNA is TGTGCCAGCAGCCCCTCGGGGACAGGGACCTACGAGCAGTACTTC. Translating it yields CASSPSGTGTYEQYF.

The gene calls are TRBV6-5 and TRBJ1-4; TRBD1 agrees at 8 bases. Per germline, CDR1 MNHEY and CDR2 SVGAGI. V was pared by 1 base and J by 3 bases, with 1 base of the junction left unmatched. The CDR3 length is 15 residues. The CDR3 protein is CASSYLGQANEKLFF. The CDR3 nucleotides are TGTGCCAGCAGTTACTTGGGACAGGCTAATGAAAAACTGTTTTTT.